The clone carrying this TCR beta chain was observed at least ten times. Its antigen is undetermined. This sample stems from a study of identical twins. Overall study results and limits: Cross-sectional statistical analysis, not tracking of the same donors, underpinned the conclusions. Memory repertoires showed no such pattern, whereas abundant cord blood beta clonotypes carried fewer insertions.

TCRdb passed the 5' RACE reads through MiXCR, listing each CDR3 protein once. The sample holds roughly 240,000 distinct CDR3 sequences, 6% to 8.5% seen once. The CDR3 consists of 16 residues. The germline V gene encodes CDR1 MGHRA and CDR2 YSYEKL. Trimming took off 3 bases at V and 0 bases at J, with 12 bases between the two ends. The sample also formed part of further work on yellow fever vaccine responses in identical twins.

J is TRBJ1-5 and V is TRBV4-1; a possible D gene is TRBD1 (6 bases). The source of this sequence is a woman between 18 and 29 years old in good health. The material sequenced was CD8+ T cells sorted from blood. CDR3 DNA sequence: TGCGCCAGCAGCCAGCTCCAGACAGGTAGCAATCAGCCCCAGCATTTT. Its protein product is CASSQLQTGSNQPQHF.